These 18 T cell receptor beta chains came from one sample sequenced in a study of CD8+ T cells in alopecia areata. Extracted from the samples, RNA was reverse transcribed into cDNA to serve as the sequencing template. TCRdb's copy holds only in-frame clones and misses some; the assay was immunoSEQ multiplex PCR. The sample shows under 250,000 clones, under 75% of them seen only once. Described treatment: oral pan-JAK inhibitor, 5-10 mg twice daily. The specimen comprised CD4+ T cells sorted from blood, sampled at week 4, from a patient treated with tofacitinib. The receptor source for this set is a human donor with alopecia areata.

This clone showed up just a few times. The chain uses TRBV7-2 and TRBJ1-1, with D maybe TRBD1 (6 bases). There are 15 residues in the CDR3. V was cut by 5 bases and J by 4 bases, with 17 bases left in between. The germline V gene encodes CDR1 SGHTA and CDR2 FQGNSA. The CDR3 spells CASSRDWGLGTEAFF. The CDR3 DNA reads TGTGCCAGCAGCCGCGATTGGGGGCTAGGCACTGAAGCTTTCTTT.

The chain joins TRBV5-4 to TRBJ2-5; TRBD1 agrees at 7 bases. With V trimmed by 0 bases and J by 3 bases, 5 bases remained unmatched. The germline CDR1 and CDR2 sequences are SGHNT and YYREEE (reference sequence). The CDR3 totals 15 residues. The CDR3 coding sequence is TGTGCCAGCAGCTTGGGCCGGGACAGAAAAGAGACCCAGTACTTC. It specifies CASSLGRDRKETQYF.

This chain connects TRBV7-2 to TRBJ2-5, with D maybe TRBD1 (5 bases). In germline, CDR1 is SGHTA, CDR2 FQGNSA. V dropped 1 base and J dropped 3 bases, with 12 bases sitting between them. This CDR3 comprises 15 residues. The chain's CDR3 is CASSLGTSHEETQYF. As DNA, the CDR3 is TGTGCCAGCAGCTTAGGGACATCGCATGAAGAGACCCAGTACTTC.

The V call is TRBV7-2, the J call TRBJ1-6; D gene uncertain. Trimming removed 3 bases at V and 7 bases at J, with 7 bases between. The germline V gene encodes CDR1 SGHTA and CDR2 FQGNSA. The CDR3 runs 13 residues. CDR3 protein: CASSLNENSPLHF. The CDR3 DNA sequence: TGTGCCAGCAGCTTGAATGAGAATTCACCCCTCCACTTT.

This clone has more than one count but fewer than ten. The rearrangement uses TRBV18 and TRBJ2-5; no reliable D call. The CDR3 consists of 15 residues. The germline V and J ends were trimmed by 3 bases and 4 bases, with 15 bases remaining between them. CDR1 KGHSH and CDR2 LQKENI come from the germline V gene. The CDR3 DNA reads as TGTGCCAGCTCACCCGGCTCGGTGGACGGAGAGACCCAGTACTTC. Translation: CASSPGSVDGETQYF.

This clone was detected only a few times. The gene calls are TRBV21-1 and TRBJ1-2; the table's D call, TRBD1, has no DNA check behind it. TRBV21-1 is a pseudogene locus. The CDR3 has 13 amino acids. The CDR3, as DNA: TGTGCCAGCACCGAGGACAGGGTCTATGGCTACACCTTC. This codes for CASTEDRVYGYTF.

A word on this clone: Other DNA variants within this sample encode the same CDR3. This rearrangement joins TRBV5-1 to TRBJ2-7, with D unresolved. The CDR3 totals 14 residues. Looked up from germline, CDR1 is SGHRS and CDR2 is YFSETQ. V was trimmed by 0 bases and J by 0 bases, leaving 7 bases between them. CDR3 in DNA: TGCGCCAGCAGCTTGGAGGCAGGCTCCTACGAGCAGTACTTC. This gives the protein CASSLEAGSYEQYF.

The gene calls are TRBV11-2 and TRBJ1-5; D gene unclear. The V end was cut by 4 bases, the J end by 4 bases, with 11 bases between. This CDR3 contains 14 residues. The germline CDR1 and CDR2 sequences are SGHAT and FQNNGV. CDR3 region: CASSSVSRNQPQHF. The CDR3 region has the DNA TGTGCCAGCAGCTCCGTATCTCGGAATCAGCCCCAGCATTTT.

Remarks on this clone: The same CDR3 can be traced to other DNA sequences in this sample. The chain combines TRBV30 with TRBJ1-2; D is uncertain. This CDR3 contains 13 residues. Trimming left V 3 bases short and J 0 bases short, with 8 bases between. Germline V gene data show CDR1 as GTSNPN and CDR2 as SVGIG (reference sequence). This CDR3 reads CAWSKAANYGYTF. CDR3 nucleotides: TGTGCCTGGAGCAAGGCGGCTAACTATGGCTACACCTTC.

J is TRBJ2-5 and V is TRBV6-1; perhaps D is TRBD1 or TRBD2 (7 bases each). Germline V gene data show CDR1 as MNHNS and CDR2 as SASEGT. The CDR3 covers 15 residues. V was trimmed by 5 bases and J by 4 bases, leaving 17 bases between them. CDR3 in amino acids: CASSRSQGRVETQYF. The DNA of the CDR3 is TGTGCCAGCAGTCGATCACAGGGGAGGGTAGAGACCCAGTACTTC.

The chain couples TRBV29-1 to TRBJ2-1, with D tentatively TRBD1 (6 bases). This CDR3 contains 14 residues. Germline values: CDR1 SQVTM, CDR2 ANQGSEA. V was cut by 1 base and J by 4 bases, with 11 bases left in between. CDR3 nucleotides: TGCAGCGTTGAAGGACAGGTCGGGTACAATGAGCAGTTCTTC. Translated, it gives CSVEGQVGYNEQFF.

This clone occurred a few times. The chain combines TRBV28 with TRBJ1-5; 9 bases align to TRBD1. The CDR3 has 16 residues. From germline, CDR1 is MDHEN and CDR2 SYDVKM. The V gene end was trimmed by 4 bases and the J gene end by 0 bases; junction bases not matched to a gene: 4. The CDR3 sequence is CASSSLTGGSNQPQHF. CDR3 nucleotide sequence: TGTGCCAGCAGTTCCCTGACAGGGGGTAGCAATCAGCCCCAGCATTTT.

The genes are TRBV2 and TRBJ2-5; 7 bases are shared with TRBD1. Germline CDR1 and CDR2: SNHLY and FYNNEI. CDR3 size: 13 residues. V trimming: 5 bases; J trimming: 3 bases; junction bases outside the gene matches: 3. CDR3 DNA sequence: TGTGCCAGCAGTTTGGACAGGAAAGAGACCCAGTACTTC. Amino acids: CASSLDRKETQYF.

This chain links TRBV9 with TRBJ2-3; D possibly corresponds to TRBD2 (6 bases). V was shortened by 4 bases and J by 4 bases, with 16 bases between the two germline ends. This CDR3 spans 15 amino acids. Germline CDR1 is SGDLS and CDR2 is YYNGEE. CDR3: CASSPGGGVSDTQYF. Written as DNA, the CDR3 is TGTGCCAGCAGCCCCGGGGGTGGGGTCTCAGATACGCAGTATTTT.

CDR3 amino acids: CSVEQGDDIQYF. CDR3 coding DNA: TGCAGCGTTGAACAGGGGGACGACATTCAGTACTTC. The chain joins TRBV29-1 to TRBJ2-4; 7 bases fit TRBD1. Germline CDR1 is SQVTM and CDR2 is ANQGSEA. This CDR3 has 12 amino acids. V trimming: 2 bases; J trimming: 8 bases; junction bases outside the gene matches: 3.

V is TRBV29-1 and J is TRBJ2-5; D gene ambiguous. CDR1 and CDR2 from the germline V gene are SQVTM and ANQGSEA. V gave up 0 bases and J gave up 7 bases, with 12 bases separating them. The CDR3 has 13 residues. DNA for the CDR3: TGCAGCGTTGAAGACGGACGGCCGGGGACCCAGTACTTC. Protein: CSVEDGRPGTQYF.

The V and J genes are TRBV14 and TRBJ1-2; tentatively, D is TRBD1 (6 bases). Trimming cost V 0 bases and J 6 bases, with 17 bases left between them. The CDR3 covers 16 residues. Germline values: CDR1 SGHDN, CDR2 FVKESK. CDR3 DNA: TGTGCCAGCAGCCAAGATACATGGGGGCAGTTTGATGGCTACACCTTC. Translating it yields CASSQDTWGQFDGYTF.

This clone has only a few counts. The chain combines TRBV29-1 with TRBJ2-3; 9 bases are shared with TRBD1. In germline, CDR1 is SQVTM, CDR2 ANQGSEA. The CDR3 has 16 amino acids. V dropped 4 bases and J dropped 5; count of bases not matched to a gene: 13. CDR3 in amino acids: CSVAPWEGQGIDTQYF. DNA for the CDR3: TGCAGCGTTGCCCCCTGGGAGGGACAGGGCATAGATACGCAGTATTTT.